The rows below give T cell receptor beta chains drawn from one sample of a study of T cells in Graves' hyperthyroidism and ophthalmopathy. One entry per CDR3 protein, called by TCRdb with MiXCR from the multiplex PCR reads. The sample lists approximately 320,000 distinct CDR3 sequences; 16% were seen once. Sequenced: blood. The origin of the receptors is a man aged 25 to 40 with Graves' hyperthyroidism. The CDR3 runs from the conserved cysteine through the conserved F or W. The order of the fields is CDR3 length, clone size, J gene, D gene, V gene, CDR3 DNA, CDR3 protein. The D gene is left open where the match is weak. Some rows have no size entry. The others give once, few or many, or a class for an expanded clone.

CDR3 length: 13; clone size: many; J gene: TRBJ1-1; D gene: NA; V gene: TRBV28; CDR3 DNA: TGTGCCAGCATCCCATGGGGCGGCACTGAAGCTTTCTTT; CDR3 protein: CASIPWGGTEAFF
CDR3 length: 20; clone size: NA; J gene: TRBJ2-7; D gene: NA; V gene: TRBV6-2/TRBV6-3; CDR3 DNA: TGTGCCTGCAGTTACAAGCCGGGGCTCTCCTCTCCCCGACCAAAATACGAGCAGTACTTC; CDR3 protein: CACSYKPGLSSPRPKYEQYF
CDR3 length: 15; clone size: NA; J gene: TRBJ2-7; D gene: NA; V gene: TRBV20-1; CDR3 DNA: TGCAGTGCTAGAGATACCCGGACTGTTACCTACGAGCAGTACTTC; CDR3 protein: CSARDTRTVTYEQYF
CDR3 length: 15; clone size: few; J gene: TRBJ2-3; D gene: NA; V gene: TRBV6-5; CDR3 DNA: TGTGCCAGCAGTTACTCGGGTGGGGACACAGATACGCAGTATTTT; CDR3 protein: CASSYSGGDTDTQYF
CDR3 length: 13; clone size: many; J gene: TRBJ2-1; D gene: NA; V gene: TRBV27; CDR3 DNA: TGTGCCAGCAGTCGGGAAGACGGGGATGAGCAGTTCTTC; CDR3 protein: CASSREDGDEQFF
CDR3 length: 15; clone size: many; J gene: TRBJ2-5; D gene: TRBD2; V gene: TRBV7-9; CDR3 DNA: TGTGCCAGCAGCTGGGGGTGGCGGGAGCAAGAGACCCAGTACTTC; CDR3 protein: CASSWGWREQETQYF
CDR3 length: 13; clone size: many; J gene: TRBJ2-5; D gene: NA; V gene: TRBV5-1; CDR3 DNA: TGCGCCAGCAGCTGGGACGTGGTGGAGACCCAGTACTTC; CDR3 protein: CASSWDVVETQYF
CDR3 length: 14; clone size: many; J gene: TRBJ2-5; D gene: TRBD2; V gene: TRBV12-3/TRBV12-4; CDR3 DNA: TGTGCCAGCAGTTTAACGACTAGCGCCGAGACCCAGTACTTC; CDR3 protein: CASSLTTSAETQYF
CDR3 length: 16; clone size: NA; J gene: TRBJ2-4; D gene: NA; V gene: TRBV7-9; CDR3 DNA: TGTGCCAGCAGCTCTGGGGCAGGGATAGCCAAAAACATTCAGTACTTC; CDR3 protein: CASSSGAGIAKNIQYF
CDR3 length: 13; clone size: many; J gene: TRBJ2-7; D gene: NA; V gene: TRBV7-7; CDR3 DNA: TGTGCTAGCAGCTTGACTCCCTACTACGAGCAGTACTTC; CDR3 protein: CASSLTPYYEQYF
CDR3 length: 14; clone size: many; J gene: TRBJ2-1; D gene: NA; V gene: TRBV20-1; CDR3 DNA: TGCAGTGCCGCCGGAGGGGGGCATCACAATGAGCAGTTCTTC; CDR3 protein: CSAAGGGHHNEQFF
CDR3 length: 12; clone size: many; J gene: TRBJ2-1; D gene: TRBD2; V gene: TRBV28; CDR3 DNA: TGTGCCAGCAGGAGACTAGCCTATGAGCAGTTCTTC; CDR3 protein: CASRRLAYEQFF
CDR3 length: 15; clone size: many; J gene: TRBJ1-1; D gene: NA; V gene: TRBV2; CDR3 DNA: TGTGCCAGCACTCTGCGGGGGATAATGAACACTGAAGCTTTCTTT; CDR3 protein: CASTLRGIMNTEAFF
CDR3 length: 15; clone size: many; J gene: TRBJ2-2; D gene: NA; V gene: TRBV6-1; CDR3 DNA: TGTGCCAGCAGCGGCCCGGGGGTTGGCACCGGGGAGCTGTTTTTT; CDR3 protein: CASSGPGVGTGELFF